The clone carrying this T cell receptor (beta chain) appeared a few times. Its cognate antigen is unknown. This record comes from a study of blood T cells in healthy people across ages. Study-wide results and caveats: Changes in expanded clonotypes were possibly confounded, as the CMV status of donors was unknown. A strong correlation was found between TCR beta diversity and the percentage of naive T cells. Diversity estimated from one million T cells was considered an underestimate.

The authors isolated at least 7 million PBMCs per sample. Through a sample-barcoded 5' primer and a J-beta primer mix, a second PCR was run for roughly 6 to 11 cycles. TCRdb passed the 5' RACE reads through MiXCR, listing each CDR3 protein once. The profile covers about a million distinct CDR3 sequences, with 35% to 45% appearing a single time and around 14% taken by the ten largest. The sequencing sample was made of blood. This TCR was recovered from a man younger than 35 in good health.

The CDR3 protein is CSAAPTGADGYTF. CDR3 nucleotides: TGCAGTGCCGCTCCGACAGGGGCTGATGGCTACACCTTC. The V gene is TRBV20-1, the J gene TRBJ1-2; 8 bases are shared with TRBD1. This CDR3 spans 13 amino acids. Per germline, CDR1 DFQATT and CDR2 SNEGSKA (reference sequence). V lost 6 bases and J lost 6; bases outside the gene matches: 9.